This is a list of T cell receptor beta chains from one sample in a study of T cells in Graves' hyperthyroidism and ophthalmopathy. From the multiplex PCR reads, TCRdb called clonotypes with MiXCR, one entry per CDR3 protein. In the table there are approximately 600,000 distinct CDR3 sequences, approximately 15% of which are singletons. Sequenced: blood. The receptors were sampled from a woman in her 30s with Graves' hyperthyroidism that later progressed to Graves' ophthalmopathy. The CDR3 runs from the conserved cysteine through the conserved F or W. Fields, in order: CDR3 DNA, CDR3 protein, J gene, D gene, clone size, V gene. The D gene is left open where the match is weak. Not all rows give a size; the values are once, few, many and, for expanded clones, a class.

cdr3_nt: TGTGCCAGCAGGGGAGAGGACAGGGATAATTCACCCCTCCACTTT; cdr3_aa: CASRGEDRDNSPLHF; j_call: TRBJ1-6; d_call: TRBD1; clone_size: -; v_call: TRBV28
cdr3_nt: TGTGCCAGCAGCCCGTACTCCGACAGGGGGGGAACCGGGGAGCTGTTTTTT; cdr3_aa: CASSPYSDRGGTGELFF; j_call: TRBJ2-2; d_call: TRBD1; clone_size: -; v_call: TRBV14
cdr3_nt: TGTGCCAGCAGCTTTCGGAACAGGGGGCAAGGAAACACCATATATTTT; cdr3_aa: CASSFRNRGQGNTIYF; j_call: TRBJ1-3; d_call: TRBD1; clone_size: once; v_call: TRBV5-6
cdr3_nt: TGTGCCAGCAGTGATAGCGGGAGCGGGGCGGATACGCAGTATTTT; cdr3_aa: CASSDSGSGADTQYF; j_call: TRBJ2-3; d_call: TRBD2; clone_size: many; v_call: TRBV2
cdr3_nt: TGTGCCAGCAGGGAGGGCGCCTCCTACGAGCAGTACTTC; cdr3_aa: CASREGASYEQYF; j_call: TRBJ2-7; d_call: -; clone_size: -; v_call: TRBV13
cdr3_nt: TGTGCCTGGAGTAGTGGGGCTGAAAAACTGTTTTTT; cdr3_aa: CAWSSGAEKLFF; j_call: TRBJ1-4; d_call: -; clone_size: many; v_call: TRBV30
cdr3_nt: TGTGCCAGCAGCCAAGATGTAAGGCAGGCGTCTTTGAACACTGAAGCTTTCTTT; cdr3_aa: CASSQDVRQASLNTEAFF; j_call: TRBJ1-1; d_call: -; clone_size: -; v_call: TRBV3-1
cdr3_nt: TGTGCCAGCAGATCCGGGGCGACCGGGGAGCTGTTTTTT; cdr3_aa: CASRSGATGELFF; j_call: TRBJ2-2; d_call: -; clone_size: many; v_call: TRBV12-3/TRBV12-4
cdr3_nt: TGTGCCAGCAGTTACGGAGGGTCGTATGAAAAACTGTTTTTT; cdr3_aa: CASSYGGSYEKLFF; j_call: TRBJ1-4; d_call: -; clone_size: few; v_call: TRBV6-2/TRBV6-3
cdr3_nt: TGTGCCAGCAGCTCCCCCCGGACAATCTCCTATAATTCACCCCTCCACTTT; cdr3_aa: CASSSPRTISYNSPLHF; j_call: TRBJ1-6; d_call: -; clone_size: many; v_call: TRBV11-2
cdr3_nt: TGTGCCAGCAGCCCGGGACAGGGCGTCACTGAAGCTTTCTTT; cdr3_aa: CASSPGQGVTEAFF; j_call: TRBJ1-1; d_call: TRBD1; clone_size: many; v_call: TRBV27
cdr3_nt: TGTGCCAGCAGCCCACGCACGGGACAGTCTAATGAAAAACTGTTTTTT; cdr3_aa: CASSPRTGQSNEKLFF; j_call: TRBJ1-4; d_call: TRBD1; clone_size: many; v_call: TRBV7-8